This T cell receptor (beta chain) derives from a study of cytomegalovirus exposure and HLA in healthy donors. The length of the CDR3 is 16 residues. The germline V gene encodes CDR1 LGHNA and CDR2 YNFKEQ. Trimming pared 0 bases from V and 7 bases from J, leaving 18 bases between. The study ran its PCR with 60 Vbeta and 13 Jbeta primers. TCRdb's copy holds only in-frame clones and misses some; the assay was immunoSEQ multiplex PCR. The sample records 110,000 or so clones, just over 75% being singletons. On this clone: Its specificity is not known.

The study's findings and limits: Testing in vitro showed a few CMV-associated chains specific for CMV antigens.

This chain connects TRBV4-2 to TRBJ1-2, with unresolved D. Sequencing was carried out using PBMCs. This TCR came from a man aged 35-49 years in good health and CMV-seropositive. The DNA of the CDR3 is TGTGCCAGCAGCCAAGATCCCCCCCCAGGCGTAGGTGGCTACACCTTC. It yields the protein CASSQDPPPGVGGYTF.